Here is one T cell receptor (beta chain) with its context. Its specificity is not known. Clones were read by immunoSEQ multiplex PCR, and TCRdb kept only the in-frame ones, dropping some. Of about 20,000 clones listed, roughly 90% were seen once; the top ten hold over 1.5%. This CDR3 contains 18 residues. The V and J ends lost 0 bases and 5 bases, in that order; junction bases with no gene match: 14. Germline lookup yields CDR1 SGHKS and CDR2 YYEKEE (reference sequence). These data are taken from a study of lymphopenia after photon versus proton radiotherapy. The study's findings and limits: Better survival with proton therapy was suggested as possible, not demonstrated. Photon-treated patients lost naive T cells and TCR diversity; proton-treated stayed stable. A bigger post-nadir fall in TCR diversity correlated inversely with survival time in deceased patients.

The receptor's source is a woman aged 40 to 49 with cholangiocarcinoma. The chain recombines TRBV5-5 with TRBJ1-3, with 7 positions matching TRBD1. The specimen comprised peripheral blood, sampled from a patient treated with photon-based radiotherapy. The CDR3 region has the DNA TGTGCCAGCAGCTTGGCTATGCTTCCGACAGGGACGAGAAACACCATATATTTT. Its protein product is CASSLAMLPTGTRNTIYF.